One and the same sample provided the 14 T cell receptor beta chains below, sequenced in a study of cytomegalovirus exposure and HLA in healthy donors. The PCR was carried out with 60 Vbeta primers and 13 Jbeta primers. Sequencing used immunoSEQ multiplex PCR; TCRdb keeps in-frame clones, though not all of them. The data contain around 190,000 clones, around 84% of them seen just once; the ten biggest clones take up approximately 1.2%. The source material was PBMCs. These receptors originate from a girl under 10 years old in good health and CMV-seropositive.

The genes are TRBV9 and TRBJ1-1; 7 nucleotides align to TRBD1. Germline V gene data show CDR1 as SGDLS and CDR2 as YYNGEE. Losses at the gene ends were 4 bases for V and 1 base for J; bases not matched to a gene: 7. The CDR3 sequence is 15 residues long. CDR3 sequence: CASSIRTGENTEAFF. The CDR3 bases are TGTGCCAGCAGCATTCGGACAGGTGAGAACACTGAAGCTTTCTTT.

Only a few counts were recorded for this clone. The V gene is TRBV28, the J gene TRBJ2-5; 7 bases are a match to TRBD1. CDR3 length: 13 amino acids. Germline CDR1 and CDR2: MDHEN and SYDVKM. J was trimmed by 5 bases and V by 10 bases; bases with no gene match: 10. DNA of the CDR3: TGTGCCACGGACGACAGGGCTGGGGAGACCCAGTACTTC. This encodes CATDDRAGETQYF.

The J gene is TRBJ1-2, the V gene TRBV6-5, with TRBD1 as a possible D gene (5 bases). The CDR3 spans 12 residues. Germline-derived CDR1 and CDR2 are MNHEY and SVGAGI. V lost 5 bases to trimming and J lost 4 bases, with 8 bases between them. CDR3 loop: CASSPDTYGYTF. The CDR3 DNA is TGTGCCAGCAGTCCGGACACCTATGGCTACACCTTC.

In DNA, the CDR3 is TGTGCCAGCAGCCAACCCCCTTGGAGGCCGGACAATGAGCAGTTCTTC. It translates to CASSQPPWRPDNEQFF. The V and J genes are TRBV7-8 and TRBJ2-1; the D gene is possibly TRBD2 (5 bases). From germline, CDR1 is SGHVS and CDR2 FQNEAQ. V was clipped by 5 bases and J by 5 bases, with 19 bases between them. CDR3 length: 16 residues.

The chain has TRBV6-6 and TRBJ2-2, with TRBD2 matching over 7 bases. J gave up 5 bases and V 7 bases, and 13 bases lay outside the gene matches. Per the germline V gene, CDR1 is MNHNY and CDR2 is SVGAGI (reference sequence). This CDR3 has 16 residues. The CDR3 loop is CASTSKGLPETGELFF. CDR3 nucleotide sequence: TGTGCCAGCACAAGCAAGGGACTACCAGAAACCGGGGAGCTGTTTTTT.

This chain connects TRBV20-1 to TRBJ1-2; possible D gene TRBD1, 6 bases. This CDR3 has 11 amino acids. Trimming took 7 bases from V and 8 from J, leaving 14 bases between them. CDR1 DFQATT and CDR2 SNEGSKA come from the germline V gene (reference sequence). CDR3 sequence (DNA): TGCAGTGGGCAGACAGGATACGGCTACACCTTC. Translating it yields CSGQTGYGYTF.

The chain uses TRBV11-1 and TRBJ1-3; D is perhaps TRBD1 (5 bases). CDR3 length: 13 amino acids. Trimming took 5 bases from V and 7 from J, leaving 12 bases between them. Germline V CDR1 and CDR2: SGHAT, FQDESV (reference sequence). CDR3 in amino acids: CASSQLDTNTIYF. For the CDR3, the DNA is TGTGCCAGCAGCCAATTGGACACTAACACCATATATTTT.

A few counts support this clone. This chain uses TRBV4-1 with TRBJ2-7, with a tentative D call TRBD1 (5 bases). CDR1 MGHRA and CDR2 YSYEKL come from the germline V gene. Deletions cut 5 bases from V and 5 bases from J, with 16 bases between. This CDR3 is built from 14 residues. The DNA for the CDR3 is TGCGCCAGCAGCTCAATCCAGGGTGCGGACGAGCAGTACTTC. It encodes CASSSIQGADEQYF.

J is TRBJ2-1 and V is TRBV11-3, with 11 bases identical to TRBD1. Germline-derived CDR1 and CDR2 are SGHNT and YENEEA. This CDR3 comprises 17 residues. V lost 5 bases to trimming and J lost 3 bases; unmatched junction nucleotides: 9. Here the CDR3 reads CASSQGQGGIFYNEQFF. The DNA of the CDR3 is TGTGCCAGCAGCCAGGGACAGGGGGGAATCTTCTACAATGAGCAGTTCTTC. The entire variable domain, with the rest obtained from reference TRBV11-3 and TRBJ2-1, is as follows: EAGVVQSPRYKIIEKKQPVAFWCNPISGHNTLYWYLQNLGQGPELLIRYENEEAVDDSQLPKDRFSAERLKGVDSTLKIQPAELGDSAVYLCASSQGQGGIFYNEQFFGPGTRLTVL.

The genes are TRBV4-2 and TRBJ2-5; D might be TRBD1 (5 bases). V gave up 0 bases and J gave up 4 bases, with 12 bases separating them. The CDR3 runs to 15 residues. Germline V CDR1 and CDR2: LGHNA, YNFKEQ. The DNA for the CDR3 is TGTGCCAGCAGCCAAGATCCGGCAGGGCCAGAGACCCAGTACTTC. Translation: CASSQDPAGPETQYF.

V is TRBV15 and J is TRBJ2-7, with 7 bases fitting TRBD1. The CDR3 loop spans 15 amino acids. With V trimmed by 3 bases and J by 7 bases, 12 bases remained unmatched. Germline assignment: CDR1 LNHNV and CDR2 YYDKDF (reference sequence). CDR3 bases: TGTGCCACCAGCAGTCTTTTACAGGGGAACGTTGAGCAGTACTTC. It specifies CATSSLLQGNVEQYF.

Remarks on this clone: Distinct nucleotide sequences in the sample also encode this CDR3. Here the CDR3 reads CASSPTGARYEQYF. As DNA, the CDR3 is TGCGCCAGCAGCCCGACAGGGGCTCGGTATGAGCAGTACTTC. The chain uses TRBV4-1 and TRBJ2-7; 8 positions match TRBD1. CDR3 length: 14 amino acids. The junction had 9 bases not matched to a gene; V was cut back by 4 bases and J by 7 bases. Germline V gene sequence: CDR1 MGHRA, CDR2 YSYEKL.

The gene calls are TRBV14 and TRBJ1-2; a possible D gene is TRBD1 (6 bases). There are 13 residues in the CDR3. Germline V gives CDR1 SGHDN, CDR2 FVKESK. V was shortened by 1 base and J by 6 bases, with 9 bases between the two germline ends. The CDR3 sequence is CASSQGRTDGYTF. The CDR3 DNA reads TGTGCCAGCAGCCAAGGTCGGACAGATGGCTACACCTTC.

CDR3 region: CASSESETANYGYTF. The DNA of the CDR3 is TGTGCCAGCAGTGAATCGGAGACAGCTAACTATGGCTACACCTTC. The rearrangement links TRBV6-1 to TRBJ1-2, with D tentatively TRBD1 (5 bases). The CDR3 runs to 15 residues. The germline CDR1 and CDR2 sequences are MNHNS and SASEGT. The V and J ends lost 2 bases and 0 bases respectively, with 10 bases between them.